This T cell receptor (beta chain) derives from a study of cytomegalovirus exposure and HLA in healthy donors. Germline CDR1 is KGHSH and CDR2 is LQKENI. The CDR3 spans 19 residues. The ends were cut back, 2 bases at V and 1 base at J, with 22 bases in the middle. Whole-study findings and limits: Beyond CMV serostatus, there was no information to go on about immune exposure. Sequences of the TCR beta chain were said to predict the HLA-A and HLA-B alleles of most subjects accurately. The authors enumerated under 200 TCR beta chains as linked to cytomegalovirus.

Vbeta (60) and Jbeta (13) primers were used in the PCR. TCRdb keeps only in-frame clones here, not all; method: immunoSEQ multiplex PCR. The table includes under 200,000 clones, approximately 85% detected once. Note on this clone: Its antigen is unknown.

The genes are TRBV18 and TRBJ2-3; TRBD2 is a possible D gene (6 bases). Sequencing was performed on PBMCs. The receptor was isolated from a woman younger than 30 in good health and CMV-seronegative. This CDR3 reads CASSPSYAGTRGGTDTQYF. DNA of the CDR3: TGTGCCAGCTCACCATCCTACGCGGGGACTCGCGGGGGCACAGATACGCAGTATTTT.